This TCR beta chain was sequenced in a study of technical replicates of blood from a handful of donors. Measured with immunoSEQ multiplex PCR; TCRdb has only the in-frame clones, and not every one. This table holds tens of thousands of clones, 94% found once. Trimming removed 1 base at V and 6 bases at J, with 12 bases between. This CDR3 has 14 residues. Germline V gives CDR1 SGHRS, CDR2 YFSETQ. The TCR was taken from a human donor in good health. The rearrangement links TRBV5-1 to TRBJ2-3; D unresolved. The sample consisted of T cells isolated from PBMCs. Here the CDR3 reads CASSLQSFVDTQYF. CDR3 nucleotides: TGCGCCAGCAGCTTGCAGTCTTTCGTGGATACGCAGTATTTT.